The clone carrying this T cell receptor (beta chain) was detected many times. Germline assignment: CDR1 LNHDA and CDR2 SQIVND (reference sequence). With 6 bases clipped from V and 2 bases from J, the junction kept 4 bases outside the gene matches. The length of the CDR3 is 13 residues. The sample comes from a study of T-cell reconstitution after alpha-beta-depleted transplantation in children. Unique molecular identifiers were incorporated during preparation of the TCRbeta library. TCRdb analysed the PCR reads with MiXCR anew, one entry per CDR3 protein. The sample lists approximately 500,000 distinct CDR3 sequences; about 10% were seen once.

Sequenced here: PBMCs, sampled before TCRalphabeta/CD19-depleted stem cell transplant. This receptor was taken from a child aged 2-9 years with inherited bone marrow failure, due to receive a stem cell transplant. The rearrangement joins TRBV19 to TRBJ2-7, with TRBD2 matching over 7 bases. Here the CDR3 reads CASRQGGTYEQYF. CDR3 coding DNA: TGTGCCAGTAGGCAGGGAGGGACCTACGAGCAGTACTTC.